This record covers a single T cell receptor beta chain. Germline-derived CDR1 and CDR2 are SNHLY and FYNNEI. The V end lost 6 bases, the J end lost 7 bases, and 21 bases lay between the germline ends. The CDR3 spans 15 residues. The data were taken from a study of blood T cell repertoires in COVID-19. Study at large: Collection of acute and convalescent COVID-19 samples took place in the United States, Italy and Spain.

The method was immunoSEQ multiplex PCR; TCRdb's version includes in-frame clones alone and lacks a portion of them. This sample carries approximately 45,000 clones, about 87% of them seen once, and the ten largest clones take 2.1%. A Seattle source enrolled patients during active infection and followed them longitudinally. This clonotype was sampled from a woman of 80 years or more with COVID-19, enrolled during active disease. V gene TRBV2 combines with J gene TRBJ1-2, with D perhaps TRBD1 (5 bases). Source material: peripheral blood. The chain's CDR3 is CASSPKMGGRGGYTF. DNA for the CDR3: TGTGCCAGCAGCCCGAAGATGGGGGGGAGAGGTGGCTACACCTTC. The whole variable domain, filled in from reference TRBV2 and TRBJ1-2, reads EPEVTQTPSHQVTQMGQEVILRCVPISNHLYFYWYRQILGQKVEFLVSFYNNEISEKSEIFDDQFSVERPDGSNFTLKIRSTKLEDSAMYFCASSPKMGGRGGYTFGSGTRLTVV.